These T cell receptor beta chains were read from a single sample in a study of regulatory T cells in long-lasting Graves disease. Via MiXCR, TCRdb re-called the multiplex PCR reads, giving one row per CDR3 protein. The sample holds around 450,000 distinct CDR3 sequences, around 15% seen once. These sequences were also reported in another study, on T cells in Graves' hyperthyroidism and ophthalmopathy.

Sequencing used peripheral blood mononuclear cells (PBMCs), obtained at new diagnosis, from a patient treated with antithyroid drugs. All receptors come from a man aged 35 to 55 with Graves disease. Each CDR3 is given with its conserved first and last residue. Each record gives: V gene, J gene, D gene, clone size, CDR3 DNA, CDR3 protein. The D gene is left open where the match is weak. Some rows have no size entry. The others give once, few or many, or a class for an expanded clone.

v_call: TRBV25-1; j_call: TRBJ2-7; d_call: .; clone_size: .; cdr3_nt: TGTGCCAGCAGTGAATACCTAGGGCAGTCGACCTACGAGCAGTACTTC; cdr3_aa: CASSEYLGQSTYEQYF
v_call: TRBV6-2/TRBV6-3; j_call: TRBJ2-1; d_call: .; clone_size: many; cdr3_nt: TGTGCCAGCAGTGACGGGCTACATTCCTACAATGAGCAGTTCTTC; cdr3_aa: CASSDGLHSYNEQFF
v_call: TRBV6-1; j_call: TRBJ2-3; d_call: .; clone_size: .; cdr3_nt: TGTGCCAGCACTCAGAGGGGGATTCGGACAGATACGCAGTATTTT; cdr3_aa: CASTQRGIRTDTQYF
v_call: TRBV5-1; j_call: TRBJ2-7; d_call: .; clone_size: many; cdr3_nt: TGCGCCAGCAGCCCGCTGGGGGAATACGAGCAGTACTTC; cdr3_aa: CASSPLGEYEQYF
v_call: TRBV20-1; j_call: TRBJ2-3; d_call: .; clone_size: .; cdr3_nt: TGCAGTGCTAGAGACTGGGGATGGGCCGGCACAGATACGCAGTATTTT; cdr3_aa: CSARDWGWAGTDTQYF
v_call: TRBV20-1; j_call: TRBJ2-5; d_call: TRBD2; clone_size: many; cdr3_nt: TGCAGTGCTTCTTCCGGGACTAGCGGGAGGATTGCCCAGTACTTC; cdr3_aa: CSASSGTSGRIAQYF
v_call: TRBV7-9; j_call: TRBJ2-1; d_call: .; clone_size: many; cdr3_nt: TGTGCCAGCAGCTTATTAAGCAGCTTCGCCTACAATGAGCAGTTCTTC; cdr3_aa: CASSLLSSFAYNEQFF
v_call: TRBV15; j_call: TRBJ2-7; d_call: TRBD1; clone_size: .; cdr3_nt: TGTGCCACCAGAGTGGACAGGGGAAGCTCCTACGAGCAGTACTTC; cdr3_aa: CATRVDRGSSYEQYF
v_call: TRBV3-1; j_call: TRBJ1-5; d_call: .; clone_size: once; cdr3_nt: TGTGCCAGCAGCCCACCGGCAGGGCCCCCGAATCAGCCCCAGCATTTT; cdr3_aa: CASSPPAGPPNQPQHF
v_call: TRBV5-8; j_call: TRBJ2-1; d_call: .; clone_size: many; cdr3_nt: TGTGCCAGCAGCTTGGGAGTTAGGGCCGATGAGCAGTTCTTC; cdr3_aa: CASSLGVRADEQFF
v_call: TRBV28; j_call: TRBJ1-5; d_call: .; clone_size: .; cdr3_nt: TGTGCCAGCAGCAGAGACTCAGCCCCTCAGCCCCAGCATTTT; cdr3_aa: CASSRDSAPQPQHF
v_call: TRBV6-5; j_call: TRBJ1-1; d_call: .; clone_size: few; cdr3_nt: TGTGCCAGCAGTTACGGCGGCAGGGGACAAAGTGAAGCTTTCTTT; cdr3_aa: CASSYGGRGQSEAFF
v_call: TRBV9; j_call: TRBJ2-5; d_call: TRBD2; clone_size: few; cdr3_nt: TGTGCCAGCAGCACCAGCGGGAGGGCCCAAGAGACCCAGTACTTC; cdr3_aa: CASSTSGRAQETQYF
v_call: TRBV5-1; j_call: TRBJ2-7; d_call: .; clone_size: .; cdr3_nt: TGCGCCAGCAGCTTGTTAAACGACTACGAGCAGTACTTC; cdr3_aa: CASSLLNDYEQYF
v_call: TRBV12-3/TRBV12-4; j_call: TRBJ2-1; d_call: TRBD2; clone_size: many; cdr3_nt: TGTGCCAGCAGTGTAGCGGGAGGGCCGGGAGTTGAGCAGTTCTTC; cdr3_aa: CASSVAGGPGVEQFF
v_call: TRBV11-2; j_call: TRBJ2-7; d_call: TRBD2; clone_size: many; cdr3_nt: TGTGCCAGCAGCTTAGGGACTAGCGACGAGCAGTACTTC; cdr3_aa: CASSLGTSDEQYF
v_call: TRBV7-2; j_call: TRBJ2-5; d_call: .; clone_size: many; cdr3_nt: TGTGCCAGCAGAGTATGGCGCCGCGGGGAGACCCAGTACTTC; cdr3_aa: CASRVWRRGETQYF
v_call: TRBV4-1; j_call: TRBJ2-5; d_call: TRBD1; clone_size: .; cdr3_nt: TGCGCCAGCAGCCAAGGACCGACAGGGACCTTTGAGACCCAGTACTTC; cdr3_aa: CASSQGPTGTFETQYF
v_call: TRBV29-1; j_call: TRBJ2-1; d_call: TRBD2; clone_size: few; cdr3_nt: TGCAGCGCTACCTCCCTGAGCGGGAGGGGAAGTAATGAGCAGTTCTTC; cdr3_aa: CSATSLSGRGSNEQFF
v_call: TRBV2; j_call: TRBJ2-7; d_call: TRBD1; clone_size: many; cdr3_nt: TGTGCCACCAGGGTATCACCGGGACAGGGGGCCTACGAGCAGTACTTC; cdr3_aa: CATRVSPGQGAYEQYF
v_call: TRBV7-9; j_call: TRBJ2-7; d_call: TRBD2; clone_size: few; cdr3_nt: TGTGCCAGCACTGGAAAACTAGCGGGAGGCCTCGAGCAGTACTTC; cdr3_aa: CASTGKLAGGLEQYF
v_call: TRBV9; j_call: TRBJ1-3; d_call: .; clone_size: many; cdr3_nt: TGTGCCAGCAGCGTGGGACGACGCTCTGGAAACACCATATATTTT; cdr3_aa: CASSVGRRSGNTIYF
v_call: TRBV20-1; j_call: TRBJ2-1; d_call: .; clone_size: .; cdr3_nt: TGCAGTGCCAGGGACGGCACGGGGAACAATGAGCAGTTCTTC; cdr3_aa: CSARDGTGNNEQFF
v_call: TRBV28; j_call: TRBJ2-7; d_call: TRBD2; clone_size: many; cdr3_nt: TGTGCCAGCAGAGGACTAGTATACGAGCAGTACTTC; cdr3_aa: CASRGLVYEQYF
v_call: TRBV11-1; j_call: TRBJ2-2; d_call: .; clone_size: many; cdr3_nt: TGTGCCAGCAGCCCGGACCCGGACGGGGAGCTGTTTTTT; cdr3_aa: CASSPDPDGELFF
v_call: TRBV20-1; j_call: TRBJ1-2; d_call: TRBD1; clone_size: many; cdr3_nt: TGCAGTGCTCAGGACAGGGGCTATGGCTACACCTTC; cdr3_aa: CSAQDRGYGYTF
v_call: TRBV7-6; j_call: TRBJ2-2; d_call: TRBD1; clone_size: few; cdr3_nt: TGTGCCAGCAGCATTCCGGGGACAGGGGTCACCGGGGAGCTGTTTTTT; cdr3_aa: CASSIPGTGVTGELFF